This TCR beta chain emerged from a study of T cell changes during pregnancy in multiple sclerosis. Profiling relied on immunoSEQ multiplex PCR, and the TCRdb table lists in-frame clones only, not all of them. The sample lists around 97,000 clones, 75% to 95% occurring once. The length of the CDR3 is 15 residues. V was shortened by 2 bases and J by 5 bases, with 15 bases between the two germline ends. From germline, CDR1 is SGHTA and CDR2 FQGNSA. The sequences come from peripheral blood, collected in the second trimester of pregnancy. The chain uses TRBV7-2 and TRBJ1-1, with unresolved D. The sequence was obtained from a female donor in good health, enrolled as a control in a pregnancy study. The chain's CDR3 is CASSLSSGRDTEAFF. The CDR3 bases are TGTGCCAGCAGCTTATCGAGCGGTCGGGATACTGAAGCTTTCTTT. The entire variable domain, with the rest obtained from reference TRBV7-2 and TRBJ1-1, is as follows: GAGVSQSPSNKVTEKGKDVELRCDPISGHTALYWYRQSLGQGLEFLIYFQGNSAPDKSGLPSDRFSAERTGGSVSTLTIQRTQQEDSAVYLCASSLSSGRDTEAFFGQGTRLTVV.